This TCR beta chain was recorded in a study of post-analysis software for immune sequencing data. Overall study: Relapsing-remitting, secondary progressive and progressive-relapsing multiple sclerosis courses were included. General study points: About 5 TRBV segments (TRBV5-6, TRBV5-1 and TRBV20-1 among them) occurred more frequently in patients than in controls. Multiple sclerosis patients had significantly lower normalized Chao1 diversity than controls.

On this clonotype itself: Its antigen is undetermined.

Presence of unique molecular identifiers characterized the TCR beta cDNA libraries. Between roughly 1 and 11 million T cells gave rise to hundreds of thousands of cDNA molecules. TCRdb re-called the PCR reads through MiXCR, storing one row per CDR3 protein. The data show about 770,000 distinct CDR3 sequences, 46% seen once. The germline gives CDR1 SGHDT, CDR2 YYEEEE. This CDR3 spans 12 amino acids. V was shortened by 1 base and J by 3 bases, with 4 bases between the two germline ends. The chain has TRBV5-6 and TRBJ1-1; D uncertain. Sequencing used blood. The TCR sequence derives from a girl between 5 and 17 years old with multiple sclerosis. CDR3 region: CASSLFDTEAFF. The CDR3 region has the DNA TGTGCCAGCAGCTTGTTCGACACTGAAGCTTTCTTT.